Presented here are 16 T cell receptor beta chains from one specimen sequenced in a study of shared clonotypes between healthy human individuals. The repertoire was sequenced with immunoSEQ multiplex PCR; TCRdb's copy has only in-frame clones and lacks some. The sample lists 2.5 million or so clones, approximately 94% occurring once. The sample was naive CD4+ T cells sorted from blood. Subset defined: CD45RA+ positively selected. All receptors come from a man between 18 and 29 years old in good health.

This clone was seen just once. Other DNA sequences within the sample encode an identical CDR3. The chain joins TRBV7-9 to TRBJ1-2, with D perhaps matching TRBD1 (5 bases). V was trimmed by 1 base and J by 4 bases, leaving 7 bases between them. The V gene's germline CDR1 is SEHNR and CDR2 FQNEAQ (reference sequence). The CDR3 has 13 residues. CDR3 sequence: CASSLGQSYGYTF. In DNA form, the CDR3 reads TGTGCCAGCAGCTTAGGACAGAGCTATGGCTACACCTTC.

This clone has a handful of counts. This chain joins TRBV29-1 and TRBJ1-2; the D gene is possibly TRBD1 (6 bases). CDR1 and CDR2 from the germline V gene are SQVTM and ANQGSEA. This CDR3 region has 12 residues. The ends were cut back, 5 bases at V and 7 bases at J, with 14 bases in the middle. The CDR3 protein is CSVFAGDTGYTF. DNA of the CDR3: TGCAGCGTTTTCGCAGGGGACACTGGCTACACCTTC.

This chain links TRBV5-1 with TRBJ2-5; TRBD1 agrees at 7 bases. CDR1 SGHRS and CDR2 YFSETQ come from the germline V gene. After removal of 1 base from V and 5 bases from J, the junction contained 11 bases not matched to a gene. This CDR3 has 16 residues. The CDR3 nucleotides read TGCGCCAGCAGCTTGTGGGACAGCAGACAAAGGGAGACCCAGTACTTC. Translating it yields CASSLWDSRQRETQYF.

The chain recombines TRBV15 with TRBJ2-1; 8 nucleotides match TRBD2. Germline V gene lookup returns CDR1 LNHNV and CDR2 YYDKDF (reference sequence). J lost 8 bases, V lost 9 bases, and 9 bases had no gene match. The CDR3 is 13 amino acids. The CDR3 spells CATRNGGAYEQFF. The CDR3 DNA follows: TGTGCCACGAGAAACGGGGGGGCGTATGAGCAGTTCTTC.

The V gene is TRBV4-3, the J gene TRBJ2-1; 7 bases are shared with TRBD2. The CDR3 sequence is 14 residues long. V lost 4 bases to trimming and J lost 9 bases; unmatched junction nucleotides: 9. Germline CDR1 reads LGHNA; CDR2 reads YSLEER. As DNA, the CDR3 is TGCGCCAGCAGCCTAGGCAATTCGGGGGGTGAGCAGTTCTTC. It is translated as CASSLGNSGGEQFF.

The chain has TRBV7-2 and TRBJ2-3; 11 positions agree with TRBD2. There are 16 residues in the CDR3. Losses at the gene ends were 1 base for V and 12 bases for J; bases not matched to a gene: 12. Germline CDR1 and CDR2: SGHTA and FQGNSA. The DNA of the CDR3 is TGTGCCAGCAGCTTAGGGGGCGGACTAGCGGGCTATAACCAGTATTTT. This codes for CASSLGGGLAGYNQYF. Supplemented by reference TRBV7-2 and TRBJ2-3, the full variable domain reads GAGVSQSPSNKVTEKGKDVELRCDPISGHTALYWYRQSLGQGLEFLIYFQGNSAPDKSGLPSDRFSAERTGGSVSTLTIQRTQQEDSAVYLCASSLGGGLAGYNQYFGPGTRLTVL.

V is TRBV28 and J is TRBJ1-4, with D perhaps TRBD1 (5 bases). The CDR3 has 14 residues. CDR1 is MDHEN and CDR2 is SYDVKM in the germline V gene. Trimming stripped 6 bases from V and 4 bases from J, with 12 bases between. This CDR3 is CASRPDTGNEKLFF. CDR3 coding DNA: TGTGCCAGCAGACCCGACACAGGTAATGAAAAACTGTTTTTT. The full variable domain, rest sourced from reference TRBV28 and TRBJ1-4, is DVKVTQSSRYLVKRTGEKVFLECVQDMDHENMFWYRQDPGLGLRLIYFSYDVKMKEKGDIPEGYSVSREKKERFSLILESASTNQTSMYLCASRPDTGNEKLFFGSGTQLSVL.

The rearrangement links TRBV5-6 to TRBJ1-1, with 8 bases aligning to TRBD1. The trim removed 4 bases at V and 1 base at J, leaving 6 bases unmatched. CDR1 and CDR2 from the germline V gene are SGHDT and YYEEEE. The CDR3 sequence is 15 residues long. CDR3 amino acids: CASSPGTGTNTEAFF. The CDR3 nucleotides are TGTGCCAGCAGCCCAGGGACAGGAACGAACACTGAAGCTTTCTTT.

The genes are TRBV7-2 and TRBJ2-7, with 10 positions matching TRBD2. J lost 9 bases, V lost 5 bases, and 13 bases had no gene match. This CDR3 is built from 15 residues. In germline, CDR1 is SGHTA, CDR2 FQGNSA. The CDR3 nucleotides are TGTGCCAGCAGCCTAACAGCTAGCGGGAGTATTGTGCAGTACTTC. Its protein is CASSLTASGSIVQYF.

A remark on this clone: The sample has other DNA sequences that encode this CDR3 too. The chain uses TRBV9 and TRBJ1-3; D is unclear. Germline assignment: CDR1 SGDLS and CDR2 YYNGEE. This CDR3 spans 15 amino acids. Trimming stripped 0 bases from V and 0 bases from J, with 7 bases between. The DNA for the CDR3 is TGTGCCAGCAGCGTAGACGGCAGCTCTGGAAACACCATATATTTT. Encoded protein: CASSVDGSSGNTIYF. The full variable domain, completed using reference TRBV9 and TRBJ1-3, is DSGVTQTPKHLITATGQRVTLRCSPRSGDLSVYWYQQSLDQGLQFLIQYYNGEERAKGNILERFSAQQFPDLHSELNLSSLELGDSALYFCASSVDGSSGNTIYFGEGSWLTVV.

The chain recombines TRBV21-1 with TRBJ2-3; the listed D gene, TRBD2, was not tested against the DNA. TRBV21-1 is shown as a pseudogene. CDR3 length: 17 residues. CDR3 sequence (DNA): TGTGCCAGCAGCAAGGCGGGGAGGCAAGGGGGCACAGATACGCAGTATTTT. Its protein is CASSKAGRQGGTDTQYF.

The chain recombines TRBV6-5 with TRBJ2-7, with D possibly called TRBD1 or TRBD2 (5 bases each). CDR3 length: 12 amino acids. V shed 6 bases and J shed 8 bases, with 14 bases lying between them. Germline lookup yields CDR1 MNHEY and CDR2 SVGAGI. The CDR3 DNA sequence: TGTGCCAGCAGCCGGGGACGGGGTAAGCAGTACTTC. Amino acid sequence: CASSRGRGKQYF.

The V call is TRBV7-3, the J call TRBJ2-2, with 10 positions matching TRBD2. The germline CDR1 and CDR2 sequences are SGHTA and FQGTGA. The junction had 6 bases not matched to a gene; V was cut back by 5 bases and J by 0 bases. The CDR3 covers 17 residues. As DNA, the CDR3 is TGTGCCAGCAGCGAGATCACTAGCGGGGCGAACACCGGGGAGCTGTTTTTT. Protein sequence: CASSEITSGANTGELFF.

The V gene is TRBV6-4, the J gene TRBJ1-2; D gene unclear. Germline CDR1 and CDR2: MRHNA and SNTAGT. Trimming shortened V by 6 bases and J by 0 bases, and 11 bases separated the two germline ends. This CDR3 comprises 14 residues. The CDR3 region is CASRVPRPNYGYTF. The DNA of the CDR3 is TGTGCCAGCAGGGTGCCCCGACCTAACTATGGCTACACCTTC.

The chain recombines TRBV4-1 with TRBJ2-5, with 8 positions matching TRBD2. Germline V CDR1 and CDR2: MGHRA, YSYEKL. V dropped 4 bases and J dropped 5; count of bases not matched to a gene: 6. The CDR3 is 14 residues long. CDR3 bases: TGCGCCAGCAGCCCATTAGCGGGAAAGGAGACCCAGTACTTC. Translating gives CASSPLAGKETQYF.

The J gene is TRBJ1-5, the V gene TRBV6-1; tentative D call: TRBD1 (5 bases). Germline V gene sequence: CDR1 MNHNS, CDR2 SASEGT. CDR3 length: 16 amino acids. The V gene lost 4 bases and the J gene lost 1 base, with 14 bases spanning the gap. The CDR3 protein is CASSAFRDLSNQPQHF. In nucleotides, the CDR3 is TGTGCCAGCAGTGCATTCCGGGACCTAAGCAATCAGCCCCAGCATTTT.